A single sample is the source of the 8 T cell receptor beta chains below, sequenced in a study of OX40 agonist ivuxolimab in advanced cancers. Repertoires were generated with immunoSEQ multiplex PCR, while TCRdb's copy carries only in-frame clones and drops some. The repertoire holds some 97,000 clones, with 85% to 90% as singletons. This specimen was CD4+ or CD8+ T cells sorted from blood, taken in a trial of the OX40 agonist ivuxolimab. Receptor source: an adult with an advanced solid tumor such as melanoma, head and neck, liver or kidney cancer.

J is TRBJ1-5 and V is TRBV4-2; maybe TRBD1 (6 bases). This CDR3 spans 18 amino acids. Between the trimmed V and J ends, which lost 1 base and 6 bases, there was a span of 22 bases. The germline V gene has CDR1 LGHNA and CDR2 YNFKEQ. CDR3 residues: CASSQGSLGGGGIQPQHF. DNA of the CDR3: TGTGCCAGCAGCCAAGGTTCGCTGGGAGGGGGGGGCATTCAGCCCCAGCATTTT.

The chain recombines TRBV6-1 with TRBJ1-5; D is uncertain. This CDR3 has 13 amino acids. Deletions cut 7 bases from V and 5 bases from J, with 12 bases between. CDR1 MNHNS and CDR2 SASEGT come from the germline V gene. The CDR3 sequence is CASNVRPDQPQHF. CDR3 nucleotides: TGTGCCAGCAACGTTAGGCCCGATCAGCCCCAGCATTTT.

The chain uses TRBV7-2 and TRBJ2-3; D uncertain. In germline, CDR1 is SGHTA, CDR2 FQGNSA. Trimming stripped 5 bases from V and 8 bases from J, with 11 bases between. The CDR3 has 12 amino acids. The CDR3 sequence: CASSTPPGTQYF. CDR3 coding DNA: TGTGCCAGCAGCACGCCCCCAGGTACGCAGTATTTT.

This clone was seen once. J is TRBJ2-5 and V is TRBV7-3; 11 bases agree with TRBD2. The CDR3 is made up of 15 amino acids. Germline V gene lookup returns CDR1 SGHTA and CDR2 FQGTGA. Trimming took 4 bases from V and 5 from J; bases not matched to a gene: 6. CDR3 in DNA: TGTGCCAGCAGCTCGATAGCGGGGGGGCGTGAGACCCAGTACTTC. Its protein is CASSSIAGGRETQYF.

This rearrangement joins TRBV6-1 to TRBJ1-2; unclear D gene. Trimming removed 3 bases from V and 4 bases from J, with 15 bases in between. CDR3 size: 15 residues. Germline-derived CDR1 and CDR2 are MNHNS and SASEGT. The CDR3 protein is CASSEGVGRIYGYTF. In DNA form, the CDR3 reads TGTGCCAGCAGTGAGGGAGTAGGGCGGATCTATGGCTACACCTTC.

The rearrangement links TRBV5-4 to TRBJ1-1, with TRBD1 as a possible D gene (6 bases). From germline, CDR1 is SGHNT and CDR2 YYREEE (reference sequence). Trimming took off 4 bases at V and 3 bases at J, with 16 bases between the two ends. CDR3 size: 15 residues. The CDR3 region has the DNA TGTGCCAGCAGCCCGGGGGGGGCGCGTGACACTGAAGCTTTCTTT. Protein: CASSPGGARDTEAFF.

The rearrangement joins TRBV5-6 to TRBJ1-3, with 7 bases fitting TRBD1. V shed 4 bases, J shed 1 base, and the junction held 2 bases outside the gene matches. This CDR3 has 14 amino acids. Germline-derived CDR1 and CDR2 are SGHDT and YYEEEE. The CDR3: CASSMTGSGNTIYF. The CDR3 DNA reads as TGTGCCAGCAGCATGACAGGGTCTGGAAACACCATATATTTT.

The genes are TRBV28 and TRBJ2-7, with D possibly being TRBD1 (5 bases). In germline, CDR1 is MDHEN, CDR2 SYDVKM. The V end was cut by 3 bases, the J end by 0 bases, with 12 bases between. The CDR3 extends over 15 amino acids. CDR3 in amino acids: CASSLSQGTSYEQYF. The DNA for the CDR3 is TGTGCCAGCAGTTTGAGCCAGGGCACCTCCTACGAGCAGTACTTC.